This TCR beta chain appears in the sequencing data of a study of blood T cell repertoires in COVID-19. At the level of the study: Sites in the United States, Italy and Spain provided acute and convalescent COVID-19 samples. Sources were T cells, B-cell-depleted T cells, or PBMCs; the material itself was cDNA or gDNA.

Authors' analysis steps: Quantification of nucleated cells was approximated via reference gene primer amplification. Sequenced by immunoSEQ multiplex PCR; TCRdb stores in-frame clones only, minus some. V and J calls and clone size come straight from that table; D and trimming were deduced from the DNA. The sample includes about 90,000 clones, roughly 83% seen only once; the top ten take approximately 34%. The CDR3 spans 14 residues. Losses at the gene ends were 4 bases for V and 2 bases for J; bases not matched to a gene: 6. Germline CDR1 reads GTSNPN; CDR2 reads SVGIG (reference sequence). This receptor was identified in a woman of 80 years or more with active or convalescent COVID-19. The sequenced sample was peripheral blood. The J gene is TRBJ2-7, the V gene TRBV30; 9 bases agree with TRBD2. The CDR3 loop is CAWNLAGGTYEQYF. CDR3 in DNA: TGTGCCTGGAACCTCGCGGGAGGGACCTACGAGCAGTACTTC.